This passage covers 24 T cell receptor beta chains from one sample sequenced in a study of radiotherapy plus CTLA-4 blockade in lung cancer. Sequenced by immunoSEQ multiplex PCR; TCRdb stores in-frame clones only, minus some. The repertoire holds about 29,000 clones, with approximately 75% as singletons. The material sequenced was peripheral blood, taken from a patient treated with radiotherapy plus ipilimumab. All receptors derive from a human donor with non-small cell lung cancer that progressed on radiotherapy plus ipilimumab.

This chain connects TRBV27 to TRBJ1-2; D remains ambiguous. V lost 3 bases, J lost 8 bases, and 16 bases lay in between. The CDR3 has 14 residues. CDR1 MNHEY and CDR2 SMNVEV come from the germline V gene (reference sequence). CDR3 sequence (DNA): TGTGCCAGCAGTTTGCGGTACTTTGCGCGCGGCTACACCTTC. Its protein is CASSLRYFARGYTF.

J is TRBJ1-3 and V is TRBV5-1; no clear D gene. V was clipped by 4 bases and J by 0 bases, with 14 bases between them. The CDR3 loop spans 16 amino acids. Germline-derived CDR1 and CDR2 are SGHRS and YFSETQ. The DNA of the CDR3 is TGCGCCAGCAGCCAGATCGGGGATAGCTCTGGAAACACCATATATTTT. As protein: CASSQIGDSSGNTIYF. Together with reference TRBV5-1 and TRBJ1-3, the CDR3 gives the full variable domain: KAGVTQTPRYLIKTRGQQVTLSCSPISGHRSVSWYQQTPGQGLQFLFEYFSETQRNKGNFPGRFSGRQFSNSRSEMNVSTLELGDSALYLCASSQIGDSSGNTIYFGEGSWLTVV.

The rearrangement links TRBV13 to TRBJ1-2; D uncertain. This CDR3 is 12 amino acids long. With 1 base removed from V and 5 bases from J, the gap between germline ends came to 5 bases. Looked up from germline, CDR1 is PRHDT and CDR2 is FYEKMQ (reference sequence). The CDR3, as DNA: TGTGCCAGCAGCTTAGCTCCTTATGGCTACACCTTC. Translating gives CASSLAPYGYTF.

This rearrangement joins TRBV10-3 to TRBJ2-5; 9 bases map to TRBD2. This CDR3 spans 14 amino acids. Trimming cost V 6 bases and J 2 bases; bases outside gene matches: 4. Germline assignment: CDR1 ENHRY and CDR2 SYGVKD. CDR3 sequence (DNA): TGTGCCATCAGCGAGCGGGGGGCGCAAGAGACCCAGTACTTC. This encodes CAISERGAQETQYF.

This clone was observed once. The chain combines TRBV9 with TRBJ2-1, with 12 bases matching TRBD2. J gave up 7 bases and V 3 bases, and 5 bases lay outside the gene matches. The germline V gene has CDR1 SGDLS and CDR2 YYNGEE. The CDR3 is made up of 15 amino acids. CDR3 region: CASSGRTSGANEQFF. The CDR3 DNA follows: TGTGCCAGCAGCGGACGGACTAGCGGGGCGAATGAGCAGTTCTTC.

This sequence joins TRBV15 and TRBJ2-3; 16 bases map to TRBD2. The CDR3 sequence is 18 residues long. J lost 5 bases, V lost 2 bases, and 7 bases had no gene match. Germline V gives CDR1 LNHNV, CDR2 YYDKDF (reference sequence). The CDR3 region is CATSRRGTSGGAEDTQYF. The CDR3 bases are TGTGCCACCAGCAGACGAGGGACTAGCGGGGGGGCAGAAGATACGCAGTATTTT.

This chain uses TRBV19 with TRBJ2-1; 9 nucleotides line up with TRBD1. The junction had 13 bases not matched to a gene; V was cut back by 7 bases and J by 9 bases. Germline CDR1 LNHDA, CDR2 SQIVND (reference sequence). The CDR3 runs 15 residues. The CDR3 DNA is TGTGCCAGTACCCGGACAGGGGTTGCTGGAGGTGAGCAGTTCTTC. Its translation is CASTRTGVAGGEQFF.

The chain is built from TRBV7-2 and TRBJ1-2; the D gene is possibly TRBD1 (5 bases). The CDR3 runs 17 residues. Germline CDR1 and CDR2: SGHTA and FQGNSA. Trimming took off 5 bases at V and 1 base at J, with 20 bases between the two ends. The CDR3 region has the DNA TGTGCCAGCAGCCCGAAAACGGGACTCTGGAATAACTATGGCTACACCTTC. Its translation is CASSPKTGLWNNYGYTF.

This clone was observed once. The V gene is TRBV19, the J gene TRBJ2-1, with a tentative D call TRBD1 (5 bases). The V end lost 11 bases, the J end lost 5 bases, and 19 bases lay between the germline ends. There are 14 residues in the CDR3. Per the germline V gene, CDR1 is LNHDA and CDR2 is SQIVND (reference sequence). CDR3 sequence: CACRQRLAHNEQFF. The DNA of the CDR3 is TGTGCCTGCCGACAGCGCCTCGCCCACAATGAGCAGTTCTTC.

The chain joins TRBV28 to TRBJ1-1, with a tentative D call TRBD1 (6 bases). The V and J ends lost 3 bases and 1 base respectively, with 9 bases between them. CDR1 MDHEN and CDR2 SYDVKM come from the germline V gene. This CDR3 is 14 amino acids long. The CDR3 coding sequence is TGTGCCAGCAGTTTGCCGACAGGGAACACTGAAGCTTTCTTT. Its protein is CASSLPTGNTEAFF.

The chain has TRBV2 and TRBJ2-5; TRBD2 aligns across 9 bases. V shed 2 bases and J 5 bases; nucleotides not matched to a gene: 9. Germline V CDR1 and CDR2: SNHLY, FYNNEI. The CDR3 has 16 amino acids. The CDR3 region is CASSENGGGADETQYF. In DNA, the CDR3 is TGTGCCAGCAGTGAAAATGGCGGGGGGGCCGATGAGACCCAGTACTTC.

This chain connects TRBV5-6 to TRBJ2-4; 7 nucleotides agree with TRBD1. CDR3 length equals 15 residues. The germline V gene has CDR1 SGHDT and CDR2 YYEEEE. V dropped 4 bases and J dropped 1; count of bases not matched to a gene: 5. CDR3 coding DNA: TGTGCCAGCAGCCAAGGGACAGTCGCCAAAAACATTCAGTACTTC. Translating it yields CASSQGTVAKNIQYF.

The chain uses TRBV4-1 and TRBJ2-7; D may be TRBD1 (6 bases). V was cut by 2 bases and J by 2 bases, with 13 bases left in between. Germline-derived CDR1 and CDR2 are MGHRA and YSYEKL. This CDR3 comprises 15 residues. The CDR3 DNA reads as TGCGCCAGCAGCCAACCGACAGGTAGCCCCTACGAGCAGTACTTC. It yields the protein CASSQPTGSPYEQYF.

The J gene is TRBJ1-6, the V gene TRBV11-3; 8 nucleotides agree with TRBD1. The CDR3 consists of 14 residues. The V gene end was trimmed by 7 bases and the J gene end by 10 bases; junction bases not matched to a gene: 9. The germline V gene encodes CDR1 SGHNT and CDR2 YENEEA. CDR3 in DNA: TGTGCCAGCAACATCGGACAGGGAGTCTCACCCCTCCACTTT. Translating it yields CASNIGQGVSPLHF.

This clone has only one observation. The chain is built from TRBV9 and TRBJ2-2, with a weak D call TRBD1 (6 bases). The ends were cut back, 1 base at V and 0 bases at J, with 10 bases in the middle. The CDR3 has 16 amino acids. Germline V lookup: CDR1 SGDLS, CDR2 YYNGEE. CDR3 amino acids: CASSVSGQPNTGELFF. The CDR3 region has the DNA TGTGCCAGCAGCGTATCAGGACAGCCGAACACCGGGGAGCTGTTTTTT.

The rearrangement links TRBV2 to TRBJ2-2; 9 positions match TRBD2. V shed 7 bases and J 6 bases; nucleotides not matched to a gene: 9. The CDR3 consists of 15 residues. Germline V gene lookup returns CDR1 SNHLY and CDR2 FYNNEI. CDR3 nucleotide sequence: TGTGCCAGCATCGGGCTAGCGGGGCGGGCCGGGGAGCTGTTTTTT. Protein product: CASIGLAGRAGELFF.

This clone has just one count. V usage is TRBV5-3 and J usage is TRBJ2-3; 10 bases line up with TRBD1. TRBV5-3 is filed as an ORF, its function uncertain. CDR3 length equals 16 residues. The J segment lost 6 bases and the V segment lost 2 bases, leaving 9 bases of the junction unmatched. The CDR3 nucleotides read TGTGCCAGAAGCTTCCCCGGGACAGGGGACTGGGATACGCAGTATTTT. It codes for CARSFPGTGDWDTQYF.

The rearrangement joins TRBV5-5 to TRBJ2-3; 12 bases map to TRBD2. Trimming cost V 4 bases and J 10 bases; bases outside gene matches: 13. This CDR3 region has 16 residues. Germline CDR1 SGHKS, CDR2 YYEKEE (reference sequence). CDR3 DNA: TGTGCCAGCAGCGTTAAGACTAGCGGGGGAGTTGAGTCGCAGTATTTT. Amino acids: CASSVKTSGGVESQYF.

V is TRBV5-1 and J is TRBJ1-5; D uncertain. V was shortened by 1 base and J by 4 bases, with 6 bases between the two germline ends. This CDR3 region has 13 residues. Germline V CDR1 and CDR2: SGHRS, YFSETQ. Written as DNA, the CDR3 is TGCGCCAGCAGCTTGACAACGAATCAGCCCCAGCATTTT. It is translated as CASSLTTNQPQHF.

The rearrangement uses TRBV29-1 and TRBJ1-2; tentative D call: TRBD1 (5 bases). Looked up from germline, CDR1 is SQVTM and CDR2 is ANQGSEA. The ends were cut back, 4 bases at V and 5 bases at J, with 11 bases in the middle. The CDR3 covers 12 residues. CDR3 DNA: TGCAGCGTTGTGCTGGCAGGGTATGGCTACACCTTC. Residues: CSVVLAGYGYTF.

In its sample, this clone was seen once. The V gene is TRBV7-3, the J gene TRBJ2-7, with D maybe TRBD1 (8 bases). The germline V gene encodes CDR1 SGHTA and CDR2 FQGTGA. The CDR3 loop spans 14 amino acids. Trimming removed 5 bases from V and 3 bases from J, with 14 bases in between. This CDR3 reads CASSRTGTNYEQYF. The CDR3 DNA is TGTGCCAGCAGCCGGACAGGGACTAACTACGAGCAGTACTTC. The full variable domain, in which reference TRBV7-3 and TRBJ2-7 provide the parts outside the CDR3, is GAGVSQTPSNKVTEKGKYVELRCDPISGHTALYWYRQSLGQGPEFLIYFQGTGAADDSGLPNDRFFAVRPEGSVSTLKIQRTERGDSAVYLCASSRTGTNYEQYFGPGTRLTVT.

By share, this clone ranks as medium-sized (0.01 to 0.1%). The CDR3 coding sequence is TGTGCCAGCAGTCTGCCGGGACAGGGATCGTACGAGCAGTACTTC. This encodes CASSLPGQGSYEQYF. This rearrangement joins TRBV6-6 to TRBJ2-7; 9 bases agree with TRBD1. Germline V CDR1 and CDR2: MNHNY, SVGAGI (reference sequence). The trim removed 5 bases at V and 4 bases at J, leaving 9 bases unmatched. The CDR3 spans 15 residues.

J is TRBJ2-1 and V is TRBV10-1; 8 nucleotides match TRBD2. The V and J ends lost 5 bases and 2 bases, in that order; junction bases with no gene match: 11. CDR1 and CDR2 from the germline V gene are WNHNN and SYGVQD (reference sequence). The CDR3 has 17 amino acids. The CDR3 loop is CASSLGAGGPPYNEQFF. CDR3 in DNA: TGCGCCAGCAGTCTCGGGGCGGGGGGCCCTCCCTACAATGAGCAGTTCTTC.

This clone occurred a few times. V and J are TRBV28 and TRBJ2-6, with D possibly being TRBD2 (5 bases). V was clipped by 6 bases and J by 2 bases, with 5 bases between them. Looked up from germline, CDR1 is MDHEN and CDR2 is SYDVKM. The CDR3 spans 13 residues. This CDR3 reads CASRRAGANVLTF. In nucleotides, the CDR3 is TGTGCCAGCAGGCGGGCTGGGGCCAACGTCCTGACTTTC.